The present entry profiles one T cell receptor beta chain with its context. Its target is not known. A junction boundary mismatches the germline segment, possibly from a read error. The sample originates from a study of cytotoxic CD8 clonotypes in ibrutinib-treated CLL. About the study: Results showed around 24 partial and 2 complete responses; following median approximately 68 months, approximately 15 remained remitted, approximately 12 advanced. Average yields of about 260,000 productive templates and approximately 100,000 productive rearrangements characterized the samples.

Whole-study results and caveats: Stable or contracted on treatment, public clonotypes were also uncommon. An increase in clonality occurred at ibrutinib response, followed by a return toward baseline at progression.

Produced via immunoSEQ multiplex PCR; TCRdb's table is partial and in-frame only. The sample gives 200,000 to 250,000 clones, about four fifths of which show up once; about 10% is in the top ten. The source of this sequence is a human donor with chronic lymphocytic leukemia. The sample here was PBMCs, taken after 12 months of ibrutinib treatment.

This chain's CDR3 is CASSMDGRQETQYF. CDR3 DNA: TGTGCTAGCAGCATGGACGGTAGACAAGAGACCCAGTACTTC. The chain links TRBV7-7 to TRBJ2-5; D not resolved. The CDR3 covers 14 residues. CDR1 SSHAT and CDR2 FNYEAQ come from the germline V gene (reference sequence).